Described below is a single TCR beta chain sequence and its context. Its target is unknown. TCRdb ran MiXCR on the 5' RACE reads and lists one entry per CDR3 protein. Of some 110,000 distinct CDR3 sequences in the sample, more than 15% were seen once. This record belongs to a study of T-cell memory formation after mild COVID-19. Study-level information: The TCR clusters were mostly specific to one donor. General study points: Balance between CD4 and CD8 was seen in clones contracting day 15 to 85, and a CD4+ lean was seen in later expanders.

Germline assignment: CDR1 MGHRA and CDR2 YSYEKL. This CDR3 contains 15 residues. Unmatched junction bases numbered 2, after V lost 0 bases and J lost 3 bases. V is TRBV4-1 and J is TRBJ2-7; 10 bases are shared with TRBD2. Material: PBMCs or a T cell subset sorted from them (not recorded which). The sequence was obtained from an adult woman who had mild COVID-19 (a few samples of this study predate the infection). Cell type and time point are not known. The CDR3 sequence is CASSQEGLANYEQYF. CDR3 nucleotide sequence: TGCGCCAGCAGCCAAGAGGGACTAGCGAACTACGAGCAGTACTTC.